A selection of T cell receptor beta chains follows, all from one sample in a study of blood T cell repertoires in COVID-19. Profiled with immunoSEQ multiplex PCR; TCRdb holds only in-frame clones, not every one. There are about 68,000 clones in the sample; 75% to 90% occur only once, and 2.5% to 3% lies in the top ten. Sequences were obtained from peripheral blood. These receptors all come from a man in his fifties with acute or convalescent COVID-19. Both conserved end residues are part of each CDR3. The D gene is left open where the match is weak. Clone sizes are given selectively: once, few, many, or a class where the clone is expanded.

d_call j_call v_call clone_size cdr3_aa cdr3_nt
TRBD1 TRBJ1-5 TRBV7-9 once CASSLGTGSGNQPQHF TGTGCCAGCAGCTTAGGGACAGGGTCGGGGAATCAGCCCCAGCATTTT
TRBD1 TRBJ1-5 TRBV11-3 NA CASSFSTGGFQPQHF TGTGCCAGCAGCTTCTCGACAGGGGGCTTTCAGCCCCAGCATTTT
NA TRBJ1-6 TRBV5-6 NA CASTLGRGGGPLHF TGTGCCAGCACCCTAGGAAGGGGCGGGGGACCCCTCCACTTT
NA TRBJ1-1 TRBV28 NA CASSLGRMNTEAFF TGTGCCAGCAGTTTAGGCAGGATGAACACTGAAGCTTTCTTT
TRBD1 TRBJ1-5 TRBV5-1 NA CASSPGTGAGISNQPQHF TGCGCCAGCAGCCCCGGGACAGGGGCCGGTATTAGCAATCAGCCCCAGCATTTT
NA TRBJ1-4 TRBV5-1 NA CASSLGAGTGEKLFF TGCGCCAGCAGCTTGGGTGCCGGAACGGGTGAAAAACTGTTTTTT
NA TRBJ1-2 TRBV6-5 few CASSTGLSLSYGYTF TGTGCCAGCAGTACGGGACTGTCACTATCCTATGGCTACACCTTC
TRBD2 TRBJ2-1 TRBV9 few CASAGRRELYNEQFF TGTGCCAGCGCGGGACGGCGGGAGCTCTACAATGAGCAGTTCTTC
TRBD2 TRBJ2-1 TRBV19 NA CASTTSRSSYNEQFF TGTGCCAGTACGACTAGCAGGAGCTCCTACAATGAGCAGTTCTTC
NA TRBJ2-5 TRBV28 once CASSFSRTRVVRETQYF TGTGCCAGCAGTTTCTCTAGAACTCGGGTGGTTAGAGAGACCCAGTACTTC
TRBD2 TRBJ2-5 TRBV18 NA CASSPGLAGGRAQETQYF TGTGCCAGCTCCCCGGGACTAGCGGGAGGTCGCGCCCAAGAGACCCAGTACTTC
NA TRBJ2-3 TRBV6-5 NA CASTLRGTDTQYF TGTGCCAGCACCCTACGAGGCACAGATACGCAGTATTTT
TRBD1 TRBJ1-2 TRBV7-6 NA CASSSGPGQRDYGYTF TGTGCCAGCAGCTCAGGCCCGGGACAGAGGGACTATGGCTACACCTTC
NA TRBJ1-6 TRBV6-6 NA CASSPSGSGVRNSPLHF TGTGCCAGCAGTCCGTCGGGGTCGGGGGTGAGGAATTCACCCCTCCACTTT
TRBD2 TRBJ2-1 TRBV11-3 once CASSLRTGGFGEQFF TGTGCCAGCAGCTTGAGGACGGGAGGGTTTGGTGAGCAGTTCTTC
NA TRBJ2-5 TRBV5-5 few CASSLAGKETQYF TGTGCCAGCAGCTTGGCCGGGAAGGAGACCCAGTACTTC
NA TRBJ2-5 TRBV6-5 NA CASSATRGPKTQYF TGTGCCAGCAGCGCTACTAGAGGGCCGAAGACCCAGTACTTC
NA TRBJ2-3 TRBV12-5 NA CASGFTLPGLSTDTQYF TGTGCTAGTGGTTTTACATTGCCGGGACTGAGCACAGATACGCAGTATTTT
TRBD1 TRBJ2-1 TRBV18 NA CASSKRNGQGTNEQFF TGTGCCAGCTCAAAACGGAACGGACAGGGTACCAATGAGCAGTTCTTC
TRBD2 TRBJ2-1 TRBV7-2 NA CASSLYLAGGDEQFF TGTGCCAGCAGCTTATACCTAGCGGGAGGCGATGAGCAGTTCTTC
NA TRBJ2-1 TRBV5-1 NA CASSIDWNHSYNEQFF TGCGCCAGCAGCATCGACTGGAACCACTCCTACAATGAGCAGTTCTTC
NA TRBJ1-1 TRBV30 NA CAWSVSGRVPAFF TGTGCCTGGAGTGTTAGCGGCAGGGTCCCAGCTTTCTTT
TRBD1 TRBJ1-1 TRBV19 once CASSTDRDTEAFF TGTGCCAGTAGTACGGACAGGGACACTGAAGCTTTCTTT
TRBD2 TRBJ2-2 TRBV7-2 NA CASSLVRTSGTNTGELFF TGTGCCAGCAGCTTAGTAAGGACTAGCGGGACGAACACCGGGGAGCTGTTTTTT
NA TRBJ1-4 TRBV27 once CASRPGTDNEKLFF TGTGCCAGCAGGCCGGGGACTGACAATGAAAAACTGTTTTTT
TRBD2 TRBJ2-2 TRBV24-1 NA CATSALTSGSTGELFF TGTGCCACCAGTGCCCTTACTAGCGGGAGTACCGGGGAGCTGTTTTTT
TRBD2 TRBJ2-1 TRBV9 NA CASSLQLAGADEQFF TGTGCCAGCAGCTTACAACTAGCGGGAGCTGATGAGCAGTTCTTC
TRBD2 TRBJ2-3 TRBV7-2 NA CASSTGTSGSSDTQYF TGTGCCAGCAGCACCGGGACTAGCGGGAGTTCAGATACGCAGTATTTT
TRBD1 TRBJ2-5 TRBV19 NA CASSPRGQGASETQYF TGTGCCAGTAGCCCCCGCGGACAGGGGGCGTCAGAGACCCAGTACTTC
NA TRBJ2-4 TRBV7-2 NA CASSLDGGLAKNIQYF TGTGCCAGCAGCTTGGACGGAGGCTTAGCCAAAAACATTCAGTACTTC
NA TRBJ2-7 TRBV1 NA CTSSQDRRESSYEQYF TGCACCAGCAGCCAAGACAGGCGGGAAAGCTCCTACGAGCAGTACTTC
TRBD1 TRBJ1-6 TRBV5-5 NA CASRDYRQGANSPLHF TGTGCCAGCAGGGATTATCGACAGGGGGCCAATTCACCCCTCCACTTT
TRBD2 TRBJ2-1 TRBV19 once CASSARLGGGEQFF TGTGCCAGTAGTGCCAGACTAGGCGGGGGTGAGCAGTTCTTC
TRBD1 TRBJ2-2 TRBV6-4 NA CASSRQGGTGELFF TGTGCCAGCAGCAGACAGGGCGGAACCGGGGAGCTGTTTTTT
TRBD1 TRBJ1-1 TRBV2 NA CASRVGTAYEAFF TGTGCCAGCAGAGTCGGGACAGCATATGAAGCTTTCTTT
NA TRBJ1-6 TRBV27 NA CASSLGGGRYNSPLHF TGTGCCAGCAGTCTGGGGGGGGGACGATATAATTCACCCCTCCACTTT
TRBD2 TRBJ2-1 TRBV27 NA CASSLGLAGDEQFF TGTGCCAGCAGTCTGGGACTAGCGGGAGACGAGCAGTTCTTC